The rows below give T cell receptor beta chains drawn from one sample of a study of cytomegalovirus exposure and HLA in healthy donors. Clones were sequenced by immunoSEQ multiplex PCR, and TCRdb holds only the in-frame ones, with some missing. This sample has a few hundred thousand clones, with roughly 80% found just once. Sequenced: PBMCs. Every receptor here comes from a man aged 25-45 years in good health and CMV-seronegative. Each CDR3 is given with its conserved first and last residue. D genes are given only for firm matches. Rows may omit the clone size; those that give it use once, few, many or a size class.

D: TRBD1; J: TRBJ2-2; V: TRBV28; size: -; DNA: TGTGCCAGCAGGTACAGGGGGCGCAAGGATACCGGGGAGCTGTTTTTT; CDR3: CASRYRGRKDTGELFF
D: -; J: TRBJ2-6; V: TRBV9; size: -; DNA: TGTGCCAGCAGCGTAGCGGGGACTCCCATCCGCTCTGGGGCCAGCGTCCTGACTTTC; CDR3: CASSVAGTPIRSGASVLTF
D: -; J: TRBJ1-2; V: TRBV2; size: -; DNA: TGTGCCAGCAGTGAAGACCGAGCTAACTATGGCTACACCTTC; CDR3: CASSEDRANYGYTF
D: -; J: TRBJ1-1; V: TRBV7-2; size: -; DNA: TGTGCCAGCAGCTTATCACAGGGACCGAACACTGAAGCTTTCTTT; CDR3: CASSLSQGPNTEAFF
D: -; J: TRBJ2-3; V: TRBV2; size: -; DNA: TGTGCCAGCAGATCAAATTCAGATACGCAGTATTTT; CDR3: CASRSNSDTQYF
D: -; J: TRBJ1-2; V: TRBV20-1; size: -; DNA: TGCAGTGCTAGTAAAGGGGTCTACACCTTC; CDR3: CSASKGVYTF
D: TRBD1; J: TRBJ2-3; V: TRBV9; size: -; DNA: TGTGCCAGCAGGAATAACTTAGGGACAGGAGACACAGATACGCAGTATTTT; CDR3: CASRNNLGTGDTDTQYF
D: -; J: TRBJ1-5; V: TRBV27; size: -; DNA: TGTGCCAGCAATGTATCGCACTTTCCGGAGACCGGGGGAAATCAGCCCCAGCATTTT; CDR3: CASNVSHFPETGGNQPQHF
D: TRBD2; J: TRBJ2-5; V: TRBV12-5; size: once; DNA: TGTGCTAGTGGTTTAGGGGCCGGGGGGGAGACCCAGTACTTC; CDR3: CASGLGAGGETQYF
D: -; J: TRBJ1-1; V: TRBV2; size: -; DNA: TGTGCCAGCAGTGACCCCGCTAGTGCGGAGATGAACACTGAAGCTTTCTTT; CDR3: CASSDPASAEMNTEAFF
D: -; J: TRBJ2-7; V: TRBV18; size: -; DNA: TGTGCCAGCTCACCACCGAAGGAGGTCAGGGGCTCCTACGAGCAGTACTTC; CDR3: CASSPPKEVRGSYEQYF
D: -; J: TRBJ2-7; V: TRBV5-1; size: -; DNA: TGCGCCAGCAACAGGGGGGGGTCATCCTACGAGCAGTACTTC; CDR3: CASNRGGSSYEQYF
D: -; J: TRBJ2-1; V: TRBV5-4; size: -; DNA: TGTGCCAGCAGCCAGACTAGCTACAATGAGCAGTTCTTC; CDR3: CASSQTSYNEQFF
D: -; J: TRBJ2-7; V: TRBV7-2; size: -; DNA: TGTGCCAGCAGCTCCCTGACAGCTCCCGTCGAGCAGTACTTC; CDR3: CASSSLTAPVEQYF